A single T cell receptor (beta chain) is shown here with its context. There are 13 residues in the CDR3. With 3 bases removed from V and 5 bases from J, the gap between germline ends came to 10 bases. Germline V gene sequence: CDR1 LGHDT, CDR2 YNNKEL (reference sequence). TCRdb reprocessed the RT-PCR reads via MiXCR and lists one record per CDR3 protein. The table shows about 700,000 distinct CDR3 sequences, with 12% to 15% occurring only once. The rearrangement uses TRBV3-1 and TRBJ2-5, with D unresolved. Material for sequencing was memory CD4+ T cells from blood. This sequence was found in a female donor in good health, serving as a healthy control. In nucleotides, the CDR3 is TGTGCCAGCAGCCAGATAGTTGCGGAGACCCAGTACTTC. As protein: CASSQIVAETQYF.